Each of the 31 T cell receptor beta chains below was sequenced from the same sample in a study of blood T cell repertoires in COVID-19. Assay: immunoSEQ multiplex PCR; the TCRdb copy retains only in-frame clones and omits some. The repertoire holds over 150,000 clones, with approximately 91% as singletons. The material sequenced was peripheral blood. The source of these receptors is a man aged 18 to 35 with acute or convalescent COVID-19.

The chain uses TRBV4-1 and TRBJ1-5; D call uncertain. Looked up from germline, CDR1 is MGHRA and CDR2 is YSYEKL. Trimming left V 3 bases short and J 0 bases short, with 12 bases between. The CDR3 consists of 16 residues. The CDR3 DNA sequence: TGCGCCAGCAGCCAGCTGAGACCGGGTAGCAATCAGCCCCAGCATTTT. It translates to CASSQLRPGSNQPQHF.

The chain uses TRBV7-2 and TRBJ2-3; 11 nucleotides match TRBD2. Trimming at V came to 5 bases and at J to 8 bases, leaving 21 bases not matched to a gene. This CDR3 is 19 amino acids long. Germline values: CDR1 SGHTA, CDR2 FQGNSA. DNA of the CDR3: TGTGCCAGCAGCGAGGGTTCCGGGACTAGCGGCCTCAGTTCGGGTACGCAGTATTTT. Translating it yields CASSEGSGTSGLSSGTQYF.

V gene TRBV24-1 combines with J gene TRBJ1-1; no clear D gene. The CDR3 covers 12 residues. Germline V gene sequence: CDR1 KGHDR, CDR2 SFDVKD. V was cut by 5 bases and J by 1 base, with 4 bases left in between. The CDR3 region has the DNA TGTGCCACCAGTGGGAGGAACACTGAAGCTTTCTTT. Its translation: CATSGRNTEAFF.

V gene TRBV6-4 combines with J gene TRBJ2-2; no reliable D call. CDR3 length: 13 residues. CDR1 is MRHNA, CDR2 SNTAGT, per germline. Trimming shortened V by 2 bases and J by 5 bases, and 6 bases separated the two germline ends. CDR3: CASSDEITGELFF. In DNA form, the CDR3 reads TGTGCCAGCAGTGACGAGATTACCGGGGAGCTGTTTTTT.

J is TRBJ2-3 and V is TRBV7-9, with 10 bases matching TRBD2. CDR3 length: 17 amino acids. Germline assignment: CDR1 SEHNR and CDR2 FQNEAQ (reference sequence). The J segment lost 4 bases and the V segment lost 3 bases, leaving 10 bases of the junction unmatched. The CDR3 sequence is CASSFVVLAGVPDTQYF. The CDR3 DNA reads TGTGCCAGCAGCTTTGTCGTGCTAGCGGGAGTCCCAGATACGCAGTATTTT.

This clone was recorded a few times. The chain is built from TRBV6-6 and TRBJ2-7; TRBD1 matches at 8 bases. V shed 10 bases, J shed 3 bases, and the junction held 8 bases outside the gene matches. This CDR3 is 13 amino acids long. Per the germline V gene, CDR1 is MNHNY and CDR2 is SVGAGI (reference sequence). The CDR3: CATLGQGGYEQYF. In DNA, the CDR3 is TGTGCCACCTTAGGACAGGGCGGCTACGAGCAGTACTTC.

V usage is TRBV25-1 and J usage is TRBJ1-1; weak D call: TRBD1 (6 bases). The CDR3 consists of 16 residues. The V gene lost 2 bases and the J gene lost 4 bases, with 17 bases spanning the gap. CDR1 MGHDK and CDR2 SYGVNS come from the germline V gene. The CDR3 loop reads CASSEPKYRVGTEAFF. The DNA for the CDR3 is TGTGCCAGCAGTGAACCCAAATACAGGGTGGGCACTGAAGCTTTCTTT.

The V call is TRBV4-1, the J call TRBJ1-6, with D perhaps TRBD1 (5 bases). This CDR3 has 15 residues. V lost 0 bases and J lost 8, with 11 bases in between. Germline loops: CDR1 MGHRA, CDR2 YSYEKL. CDR3 sequence (DNA): TGCGCCAGCAGCCAAGATCATGGGGGGGATTCACCCCTCCACTTT. This encodes CASSQDHGGDSPLHF.

The chain combines TRBV5-6 with TRBJ2-3; 11 bases map to TRBD2. This CDR3 contains 15 residues. Germline loops: CDR1 SGHDT, CDR2 YYEEEE. V was pared by 0 bases and J by 5 bases, with 2 bases of the junction left unmatched. The CDR3 coding sequence is TGTGCCAGCAGCTTGGGACTAGCGGGGATAGATACGCAGTATTTT. Amino acids: CASSLGLAGIDTQYF.

In its sample, this clone was seen a few times. The chain is built from TRBV6-1 and TRBJ1-4; 9 nucleotides line up with TRBD1. CDR1 and CDR2 from the germline V gene are MNHNS and SASEGT. V lost 1 base and J lost 7; bases outside the gene matches: 4. CDR3 length equals 15 residues. The DNA of the CDR3 is TGTGCCAGCAGTGAAGACGGGACAGGGTCTGAAAAACTGTTTTTT. Amino acids: CASSEDGTGSEKLFF.

This clone was picked up one time. The chain is built from TRBV2 and TRBJ2-5, with TRBD2 identical over 11 bases. Losses at the gene ends were 3 bases for V and 5 bases for J; bases not matched to a gene: 8. Germline CDR1 and CDR2: SNHLY and FYNNEI. The CDR3 runs 16 residues. CDR3 region: CASSDWLAGGRETQYF. The CDR3 DNA follows: TGTGCCAGCAGTGATTGGCTAGCGGGGGGTAGGGAGACCCAGTACTTC.

The chain employs TRBV30 and TRBJ1-1, with D hard to call. Trimming took 2 bases from V and 5 from J, leaving 12 bases between them. The CDR3 loop spans 13 amino acids. CDR1 GTSNPN and CDR2 SVGIG come from the germline V gene (reference sequence). The CDR3 coding sequence is TGTGCCTGGAGTAAACAGAGAGTGACTGAAGCTTTCTTT. This codes for CAWSKQRVTEAFF.

This chain links TRBV5-6 with TRBJ1-2, with unresolved D. From germline, CDR1 is SGHDT and CDR2 YYEEEE. This CDR3 comprises 12 residues. V shed 4 bases and J shed 4 bases, with 8 bases lying between them. CDR3 amino acids: CASSTLSYGYTF. The CDR3 DNA reads TGTGCCAGCAGCACATTGTCCTATGGCTACACCTTC.

The V gene is TRBV6-5, the J gene TRBJ1-1, with D tentatively TRBD1 (5 bases). Germline lookup yields CDR1 MNHEY and CDR2 SVGAGI. The CDR3 runs 13 residues. Trimming removed 8 bases at V and 7 bases at J, with 17 bases between. CDR3 loop: CASGPSPDIEAFF. The CDR3 region has the DNA TGTGCCAGCGGGCCAAGTCCGGACATTGAAGCTTTCTTT.

This chain joins TRBV5-5 and TRBJ2-1, with 8 nucleotides matching TRBD1. With 4 bases clipped from V and 12 bases from J, the junction kept 12 bases outside the gene matches. The germline CDR1 and CDR2 sequences are SGHKS and YYEKEE (reference sequence). There are 14 residues in the CDR3. This CDR3 reads CASSHTQGAQGQFF. As DNA, the CDR3 is TGTGCCAGCAGCCACACCCAGGGGGCGCAAGGGCAGTTCTTC.

Turning to this clone: The sample has other DNA sequences that encode this CDR3 too. This chain uses TRBV24-1 with TRBJ2-2, with 7 positions matching TRBD1. The CDR3 runs to 14 residues. Per germline, CDR1 KGHDR and CDR2 SFDVKD. V dropped 4 bases and J dropped 5; count of bases not matched to a gene: 3. As DNA, the CDR3 is TGTGCCACCAGTGACCCCAGGGGGACCGGGGAGCTGTTTTTT. Protein product: CATSDPRGTGELFF.

The genes are TRBV3-1 (or the pseudogene TRBV3-2) and TRBJ1-3; a possible D gene is TRBD1 (5 bases). CDR1 and CDR2 from the germline V gene are LGHDT and YNNKEL (reference sequence). This CDR3 is built from 14 residues. Trimming left V 6 bases short and J 1 base short, with 10 bases between. The CDR3 nucleotides are TGTGCCAGCAGACAGGAACTGTCTGGAAACACCATATATTTT. Its protein is CASRQELSGNTIYF.

V gene TRBV18 combines with J gene TRBJ1-1, with TRBD1 identical over 7 bases. V gave up 6 bases and J gave up 2 bases; unmatched junction bases: 15. Germline V lookup: CDR1 KGHSH, CDR2 LQKENI. This CDR3 has 17 residues. CDR3 DNA: TGTGCCAGCTCCCTCGATTCGAGGGGGCTACGAAACACTGAAGCTTTCTTT. Its translation: CASSLDSRGLRNTEAFF.

The genes are TRBV19 and TRBJ1-4; D possibly corresponds to TRBD1 (5 bases). This CDR3 is built from 16 residues. V lost 6 bases and J lost 4, with 18 bases in between. Germline CDR1 LNHDA, CDR2 SQIVND (reference sequence). The DNA of the CDR3 is TGTGCCAGTAGCCTACTTTCGGGTCAGGGTAATGAAAAACTGTTTTTT. Amino acids: CASSLLSGQGNEKLFF.

This clone has only one observation. V usage is TRBV5-1 and J usage is TRBJ1-3; 7 nucleotides match TRBD1. With V trimmed by 4 bases and J by 3 bases, 10 bases remained unmatched. The CDR3 length is 16 residues. Germline V gives CDR1 SGHRS, CDR2 YFSETQ. CDR3 sequence (DNA): TGCGCCAGCAGCCCCCTACAGGGGCTATATGGAAACACCATATATTTT. Encoded protein: CASSPLQGLYGNTIYF.

The count of this clone is one. The chain recombines TRBV18 with TRBJ1-3; TRBD1 agrees at 9 bases. The CDR3 spans 18 residues. Trimming removed 3 bases from V and 2 bases from J; junction bases left unmatched: 11. CDR1 is KGHSH and CDR2 is LQKENI in the germline V gene. CDR3 sequence reads: CASSPVGGQGTTGNTIYF. For the CDR3, the DNA is TGTGCCAGCTCACCCGTGGGTGGACAGGGGACGACTGGAAACACCATATATTTT. Full variable domain (missing parts from reference TRBV18 and TRBJ1-3): NAGVMQNPRHLVRRRGQEARLRCSPMKGHSHVYWYRQLPEEGLKFMVYLQKENIIDESGMPKERFSAEFPKEGPSILRIQQVVRGDSAAYFCASSPVGGQGTTGNTIYFGEGSWLTVV.

CDR3: CASSFGRDNYGYTF. The DNA of the CDR3 is TGTGCCAGCAGCTTCGGCAGGGATAACTATGGCTACACCTTC. The J gene is TRBJ1-2, the V gene TRBV7-9; D might be TRBD1 (5 bases). Trimming removed 3 bases at V and 1 base at J, with 9 bases between. There are 14 residues in the CDR3. CDR1 and CDR2 from the germline V gene are SEHNR and FQNEAQ (reference sequence).

This clone appeared once. The gene calls are TRBV27 and TRBJ2-3; no clear D gene. V lost 5 bases, J lost 6 bases, and 6 bases lay in between. CDR1 MNHEY and CDR2 SMNVEV come from the germline V gene (reference sequence). The CDR3 totals 11 residues. Here the CDR3 reads CASSTGDTQYF. The CDR3 nucleotides are TGTGCCAGCAGTACCGGGGATACGCAGTATTTT.

This clone was counted a single time. The rearrangement uses TRBV18 and TRBJ2-3; 11 bases line up with TRBD2. The CDR3 consists of 18 residues. CDR1 and CDR2 (germline): KGHSH, LQKENI. The trim removed 3 bases at V and 5 bases at J, leaving 13 bases unmatched. This CDR3 is CASSPTALLAGVGDTQYF. In nucleotides, the CDR3 is TGTGCCAGCTCACCGACCGCTTTACTAGCGGGAGTGGGAGATACGCAGTATTTT.

The chain couples TRBV10-2 to TRBJ2-5, with 8 bases matching TRBD2. The CDR3 is 14 residues long. CDR1 is WSHSY, CDR2 SAAADI, per germline. V lost 6 bases and J lost 5; bases outside the gene matches: 8. DNA for the CDR3: TGCGCCAGCAGCTGGACTAGCTGGTGGGAGACCCAGTACTTC. Translation gives CASSWTSWWETQYF.

The rearrangement joins TRBV5-1 to TRBJ2-1; 7 bases align to TRBD2. The V gene end was trimmed by 3 bases and the J gene end by 5 bases; junction bases not matched to a gene: 8. This CDR3 spans 15 amino acids. CDR1 is SGHRS, CDR2 YFSETQ, per germline. The chain's CDR3 is CASSSIISGDNEQFF. CDR3 in DNA: TGCGCCAGCAGCTCGATAATCAGCGGGGACAATGAGCAGTTCTTC.

The V and J genes are TRBV19 and TRBJ1-2; 8 positions match TRBD1. Germline loops: CDR1 LNHDA, CDR2 SQIVND (reference sequence). CDR3 length: 15 amino acids. V trimming: 7 bases; J trimming: 5 bases; junction bases outside the gene matches: 12. CDR3 residues: CASTATDRVAYGYTF. The CDR3 DNA sequence: TGTGCCAGTACCGCAACGGACAGGGTTGCTTATGGCTACACCTTC. Looking up the rest from reference TRBV19 and TRBJ1-2 gives the full variable domain: DGGITQSPKYLFRKEGQNVTLSCEQNLNHDAMYWYRQDPGQGLRLIYYSQIVNDFQKGDIAEGYSVSREKKESFPLTVTSAQKNPTAFYLCASTATDRVAYGYTFGSGTRLTVV.

The chain links TRBV4-1 to TRBJ1-5; 8 bases align to TRBD1. Germline CDR1 reads MGHRA; CDR2 reads YSYEKL. Trimming took 1 base from V and 4 from J; bases not matched to a gene: 0. This CDR3 is 14 amino acids long. The CDR3 loop reads CASSQGDRNQPQHF. CDR3 bases: TGCGCCAGCAGCCAAGGGGACAGGAATCAGCCCCAGCATTTT.

J is TRBJ1-3 and V is TRBV7-9, with D perhaps matching TRBD1 (6 bases). CDR1 and CDR2 (germline): SEHNR, FQNEAQ (reference sequence). V dropped 2 bases and J dropped 0 bases, with 17 bases sitting between them. This CDR3 has 18 amino acids. CDR3 sequence reads: CASSLPPGQKSSGNTIYF. The CDR3 nucleotides read TGTGCCAGCAGCTTACCTCCCGGACAGAAGAGCTCTGGAAACACCATATATTTT.

The chain recombines TRBV7-2 with TRBJ2-5; no definite D call. V lost 1 base, J lost 3 bases, and 12 bases lay in between. Germline V gene lookup returns CDR1 SGHTA and CDR2 FQGNSA. This CDR3 contains 15 residues. The DNA for the CDR3 is TGTGCCAGCAGCTTAGATAACTACCGAGAAGAGACCCAGTACTTC. This sequence encodes CASSLDNYREETQYF.

The rearrangement joins TRBV27 to TRBJ1-2; D gene unclear. Germline V gene sequence: CDR1 MNHEY, CDR2 SMNVEV (reference sequence). This CDR3 is built from 15 residues. V was pared by 5 bases and J by 3 bases, with 16 bases between. In nucleotides, the CDR3 is TGTGCCAGCAGTGGCGGCCACCGCGACTACTATGGCTACACCTTC. Translation: CASSGGHRDYYGYTF.